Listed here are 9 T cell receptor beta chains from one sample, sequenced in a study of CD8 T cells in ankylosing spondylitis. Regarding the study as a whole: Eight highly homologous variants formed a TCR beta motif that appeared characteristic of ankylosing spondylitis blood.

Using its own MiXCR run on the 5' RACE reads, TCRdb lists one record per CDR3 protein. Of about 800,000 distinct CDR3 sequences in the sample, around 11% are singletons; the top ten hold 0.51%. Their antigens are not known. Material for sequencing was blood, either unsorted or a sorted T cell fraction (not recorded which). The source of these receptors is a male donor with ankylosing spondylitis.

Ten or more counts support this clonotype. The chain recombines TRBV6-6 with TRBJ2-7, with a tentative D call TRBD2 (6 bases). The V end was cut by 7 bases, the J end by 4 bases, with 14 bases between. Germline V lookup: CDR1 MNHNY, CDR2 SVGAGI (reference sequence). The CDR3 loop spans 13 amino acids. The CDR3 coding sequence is TGTGCCAGCAAGTCCGGGGGTTGGTACGAGCAGTACTTC. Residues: CASKSGGWYEQYF.

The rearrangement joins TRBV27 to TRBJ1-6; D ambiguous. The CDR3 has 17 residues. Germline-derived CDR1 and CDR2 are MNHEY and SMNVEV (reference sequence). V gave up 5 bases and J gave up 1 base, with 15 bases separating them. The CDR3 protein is CASSPRLLPSYNSPLHF. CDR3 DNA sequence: TGTGCCAGCAGTCCCCGACTCTTGCCTTCCTATAATTCACCCCTCCACTTT.

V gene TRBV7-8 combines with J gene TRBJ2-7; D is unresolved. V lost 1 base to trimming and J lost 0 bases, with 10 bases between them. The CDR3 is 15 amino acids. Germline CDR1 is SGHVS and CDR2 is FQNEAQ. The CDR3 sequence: CASSLEARLSYEQYF. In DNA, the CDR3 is TGTGCCAGCAGCTTAGAGGCAAGGCTCTCCTACGAGCAGTACTTC.

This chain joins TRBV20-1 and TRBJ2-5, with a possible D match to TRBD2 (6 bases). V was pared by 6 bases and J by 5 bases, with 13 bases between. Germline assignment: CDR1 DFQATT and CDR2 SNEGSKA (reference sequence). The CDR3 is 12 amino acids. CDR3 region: CSAPARGETQYF. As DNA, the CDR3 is TGCAGTGCGCCTGCACGGGGGGAGACCCAGTACTTC.

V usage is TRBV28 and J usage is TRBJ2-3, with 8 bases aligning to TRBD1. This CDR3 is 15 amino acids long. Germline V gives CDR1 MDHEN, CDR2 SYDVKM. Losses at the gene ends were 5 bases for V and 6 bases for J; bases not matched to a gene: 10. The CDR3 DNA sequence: TGTGCCAGCAGTGGACAGGGCCGAATCAGGGATACGCAGTATTTT. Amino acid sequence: CASSGQGRIRDTQYF.

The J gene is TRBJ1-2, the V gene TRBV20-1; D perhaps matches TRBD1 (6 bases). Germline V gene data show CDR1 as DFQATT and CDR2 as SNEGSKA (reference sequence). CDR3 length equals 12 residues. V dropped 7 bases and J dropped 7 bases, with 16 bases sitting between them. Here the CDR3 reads CSGDTGGSGYTF. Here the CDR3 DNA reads TGCAGTGGAGACACCGGGGGCTCTGGCTACACCTTC.

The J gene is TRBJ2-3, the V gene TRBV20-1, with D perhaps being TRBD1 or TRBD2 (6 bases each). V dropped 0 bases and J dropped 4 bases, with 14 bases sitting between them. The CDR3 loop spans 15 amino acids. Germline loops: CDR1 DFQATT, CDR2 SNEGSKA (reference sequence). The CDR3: CSARDPGGVPDTQYF. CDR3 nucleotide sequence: TGCAGTGCTAGAGATCCCGGGGGCGTCCCAGATACGCAGTATTTT.

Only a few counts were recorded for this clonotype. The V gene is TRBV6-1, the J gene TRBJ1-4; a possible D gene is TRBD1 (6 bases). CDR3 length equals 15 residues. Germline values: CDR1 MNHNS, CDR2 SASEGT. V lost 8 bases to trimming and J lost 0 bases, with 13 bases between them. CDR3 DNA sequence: TGTGCCAGCGGTCAGGGGCCGGCAACTAATGAAAAACTGTTTTTT. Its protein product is CASGQGPATNEKLFF.

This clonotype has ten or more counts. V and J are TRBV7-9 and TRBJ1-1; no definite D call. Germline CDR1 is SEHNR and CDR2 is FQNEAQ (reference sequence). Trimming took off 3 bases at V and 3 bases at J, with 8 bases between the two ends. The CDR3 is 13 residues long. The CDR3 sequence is CASSFDGDTEAFF. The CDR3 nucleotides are TGTGCCAGCAGCTTCGACGGAGACACTGAAGCTTTCTTT.